The text below deals with one T cell receptor (beta chain). The antigen is not known. These data are taken from a study of T cells in Graves' hyperthyroidism and ophthalmopathy. RNA transcripts provided the source from which TCR beta CDR3 regions were amplified. In the first-round RT-PCR of the TCR CDR3, the HTBI primer set was used. From the multiplex PCR reads, TCRdb called clonotypes with MiXCR, one entry per CDR3 protein. The data show roughly 570,000 distinct CDR3 sequences, 15% to 17% seen once. CDR1 is SGHRS, CDR2 YFSETQ, per germline. The V gene end was trimmed by 4 bases and the J gene end by 3 bases; junction bases not matched to a gene: 11. The CDR3 spans 17 residues. The PBMCs were taken from about 10 ml of fresh peripheral blood. Study-level points and caveats: The model predicted ophthalmopathy a median around six months before onset.

This chain uses TRBV5-1 with TRBJ2-1, with 9 bases matching TRBD2. This sequence originates from a woman aged 30 to 39 with Graves' hyperthyroidism. Material for sequencing was blood. The CDR3 nucleotides read TGCGCCAGCAGCCCCCCAGGGAGTAGCGGGAGCTACAATGAGCAGTTCTTC. Its translation is CASSPPGSSGSYNEQFF.